The T cell receptor beta chain under discussion was sequenced for a study of blood T cell repertoires in COVID-19. Study-level information: The study drew acute and convalescent COVID-19 samples from the United States, Italy and Spain. From T cells, B-cell-depleted T cells, or PBMCs came the material, which was cDNA or gDNA.

In the original workflow: Estimation of nucleated cell counts relied on the amplification of reference gene primers. The protocol was immunoSEQ multiplex PCR, while the TCRdb copy is restricted to in-frame clones and leaves out a portion. The V and J calls and the clone size are those of that table, but D and trimming were determined from the DNA. The sample has 63,000 or so clones, approximately 86% seen once. The CDR3 is 15 residues long. Unmatched junction bases numbered 5, after V lost 2 bases and J lost 7 bases. Germline V lookup: CDR1 SGDLS, CDR2 YYNGEE. Specimen: peripheral blood. This chain connects TRBV9 to TRBJ1-6, with 8 nucleotides matching TRBD1. This clonotype was sampled from a man older than 75 with active COVID-19. The CDR3 DNA reads TGTGCCAGCAGCGTTCAGACAGGGGCAAATTCACCCCTCCACTTT. Its translation: CASSVQTGANSPLHF.